Listed here are 25 T cell receptor beta chains from one sample, sequenced in a study of a mutant IDH1 vaccine in newly diagnosed glioma. For these receptors, no antigen is known. The method was immunoSEQ multiplex PCR; TCRdb's version includes in-frame clones alone and lacks a portion of them. Here the sample spans 20,000 to 25,000 clones, just under 90% being singletons. The time point is: week 11, during vaccination. In every dose of vaccine, 300 ug of mutant IDH1 20-mer peptide was given alongside topical imiquimod. The sequenced sample was PBMCs, obtained from a glioma patient whose treatment included an IDH1 peptide vaccine. All receptors come from a woman between 40 and 50 years old with glioma.

The CDR3 nucleotides are TGTGCCAGCAGGGAGAGAGTGTCTGGCTACACCTTC. Translating it yields CASRERVSGYTF. The rearrangement joins TRBV6-5 to TRBJ1-2; D gene ambiguous. This CDR3 is built from 12 residues. V lost 6 bases, J lost 7 bases, and 12 bases lay in between. Germline loops: CDR1 MNHEY, CDR2 SVGAGI.

V usage is TRBV6-5 and J usage is TRBJ2-7; tentative D call: TRBD2 (5 bases). CDR1 is MNHEY, CDR2 SVGAGI, per germline. This CDR3 region has 13 residues. The V and J ends lost 8 bases and 2 bases respectively, with 13 bases between them. CDR3 nucleotide sequence: TGTGCCAGCCGGACTCTAGGGACCTACGAGCAGTACTTC. Its protein product is CASRTLGTYEQYF.

The V gene is TRBV6-5, the J gene TRBJ1-2; 8 positions match TRBD1. CDR3 length: 16 amino acids. CDR1 is MNHEY, CDR2 SVGAGI, per germline. Trimming at V came to 4 bases and at J to 2 bases, leaving 9 bases not matched to a gene. The CDR3 reads CASSSGQARQNYGYTF. CDR3 DNA sequence: TGTGCCAGCAGTTCGGGACAGGCCCGTCAGAACTATGGCTACACCTTC.

This clone was detected only a few times. In DNA, the CDR3 is TGTGCCAGCAGAACAGGGGGCACTGAAGCTTTCTTT. Translating it yields CASRTGGTEAFF. The V call is TRBV7-9, the J call TRBJ1-1; 8 bases line up with TRBD1. This CDR3 is built from 12 residues. After removal of 6 bases from V and 4 bases from J, the junction contained 1 base not matched to a gene. Germline lookup yields CDR1 SEHNR and CDR2 FQNEAQ (reference sequence).

This rearrangement joins TRBV7-9 to TRBJ2-7; 14 nucleotides match TRBD2. V gave up 5 bases and J gave up 4 bases; unmatched junction bases: 7. CDR3 size: 16 residues. The germline CDR1 and CDR2 sequences are SEHNR and FQNEAQ (reference sequence). Written as DNA, the CDR3 is TGTGCCAGCAGCCCCGGGACTAGCGGGGGAATTTACGAGCAGTACTTC. Residues: CASSPGTSGGIYEQYF.

The genes are TRBV2 and TRBJ1-1, with unresolved D. Looked up from germline, CDR1 is SNHLY and CDR2 is FYNNEI. V lost 2 bases and J lost 1, with 5 bases in between. This CDR3 is 13 amino acids long. The CDR3 DNA reads TGTGCCAGCAGTGAACGGGGGAACACTGAAGCTTTCTTT. Residues: CASSERGNTEAFF.

CDR3 sequence: CASSRGTGELFF. For the CDR3, the DNA is TGTGCCAGCAGTCGGGGCACCGGGGAGCTGTTTTTT. V usage is TRBV7-2 and J usage is TRBJ2-2; TRBD2 might be the D (5 bases). This CDR3 is built from 12 residues. Germline V gene lookup returns CDR1 SGHTA and CDR2 FQGNSA. V was pared by 6 bases and J by 4 bases, with 6 bases between.

The chain joins TRBV4-1 to TRBJ1-1; no firm D call. The CDR3 has 11 amino acids. Germline assignment: CDR1 MGHRA and CDR2 YSYEKL. Deletions cut 5 bases from V and 5 bases from J, with 6 bases between. CDR3 amino acids: CASSYGTEAFF. The DNA of the CDR3 is TGCGCCAGCAGCTACGGGACTGAAGCTTTCTTT.

This clone was observed a handful of times. The rearrangement joins TRBV25-1 to TRBJ1-1; D is perhaps TRBD1 (6 bases). CDR3 size: 15 residues. The germline V gene has CDR1 MGHDK and CDR2 SYGVNS. The V end lost 3 bases, the J end lost 4 bases, and 15 bases lay between the germline ends. CDR3 region: CASSDGQLRGTEAFF. For the CDR3, the DNA is TGTGCCAGCAGTGATGGACAGCTTAGGGGCACTGAAGCTTTCTTT.

Regarding this clone: One end of the junction does not line up with germline, which may come from a read error. V gene TRBV7-7 combines with J gene TRBJ2-5; D not resolved. Germline V gene data show CDR1 as SSHAT and CDR2 as FNYEAQ (reference sequence). This CDR3 has 12 residues. The CDR3: CASSRTDGTQYF. DNA of the CDR3: TGTGCTAGCAGCCGGACCGATGGGACCCAGTACTTC.

J is TRBJ2-5 and V is TRBV6-5; 8 bases are shared with TRBD2. The CDR3 contains 14 residues. Germline CDR1 MNHEY, CDR2 SVGAGI. With V trimmed by 6 bases and J by 3 bases, 6 bases remained unmatched. The CDR3 sequence: CASRPGGPEETQYF. The CDR3 DNA reads TGTGCCAGCAGGCCGGGGGGGCCTGAAGAGACCCAGTACTTC.

The V and J genes are TRBV7-2 and TRBJ2-7, with 8 bases matching TRBD2. The CDR3 covers 16 residues. Trimming took 2 bases from V and 4 from J; bases not matched to a gene: 10. CDR1 SGHTA and CDR2 FQGNSA come from the germline V gene. The DNA for the CDR3 is TGTGCCAGCAGCTTATCAGGCGGGGGGACGGTTTACGAGCAGTACTTC. Protein product: CASSLSGGGTVYEQYF.

The chain uses TRBV18 and TRBJ1-1, with D hard to call. Germline V gene data show CDR1 as KGHSH and CDR2 as LQKENI. The CDR3 has 15 amino acids. Trimming cost V 2 bases and J 3 bases, with 13 bases left between them. CDR3 sequence (DNA): TGTGCCAGCTCACCAAAGGCGTGGAGCTACACTGAAGCTTTCTTT. It encodes CASSPKAWSYTEAFF.

The chain has TRBV5-1 and TRBJ2-7; 12 nucleotides match TRBD2. With 0 bases clipped from V and 5 bases from J, the junction kept 6 bases outside the gene matches. This CDR3 has 16 amino acids. Germline CDR1 is SGHRS and CDR2 is YFSETQ. The CDR3 spells CASSLGSSGGVNEQYF. DNA for the CDR3: TGCGCCAGCAGCTTGGGGTCTAGCGGGGGGGTCAACGAGCAGTACTTC.

The chain joins TRBV7-8 to TRBJ1-5, with D possibly matching TRBD1 (6 bases). The V and J ends lost 0 bases and 1 base respectively, with 7 bases between them. CDR1 and CDR2 from the germline V gene are SGHVS and FQNEAQ. This CDR3 contains 15 residues. CDR3: CASSLAQGSNQPQHF. The CDR3 nucleotides are TGTGCCAGCAGCTTAGCGCAGGGGAGCAATCAGCCCCAGCATTTT.

CDR3 sequence: CSVGNLGQGFEQYF. In DNA form, the CDR3 reads TGCAGCGTTGGAAACTTGGGACAGGGGTTTGAGCAGTACTTC. The chain employs TRBV29-1 and TRBJ2-7, with 10 bases identical to TRBD1. Germline values: CDR1 SQVTM, CDR2 ANQGSEA. The CDR3 runs to 14 residues. V lost 4 bases and J lost 7; bases outside the gene matches: 10.

The genes are TRBV6-6 and TRBJ2-1; 9 bases agree with TRBD2. The CDR3 extends over 15 amino acids. Germline values: CDR1 MNHNY, CDR2 SVGAGI (reference sequence). V lost 0 bases and J lost 8; bases outside the gene matches: 5. The CDR3 sequence: CASSYSSGGNHEQFF. CDR3 bases: TGTGCCAGCAGTTACTCTAGCGGGGGTAATCATGAGCAGTTCTTC.

V gene TRBV10-2 combines with J gene TRBJ2-1; TRBD1 aligns across 8 bases. Trimming removed 3 bases from V and 3 bases from J; junction bases left unmatched: 4. The V gene's germline CDR1 is WSHSY and CDR2 SAAADI. The length of the CDR3 is 15 residues. CDR3 amino acids: CASSEFGQGYNEQFF. The CDR3 DNA follows: TGCGCCAGCAGTGAATTCGGACAGGGCTACAATGAGCAGTTCTTC.

The rearrangement uses TRBV7-2 and TRBJ1-6; D unclear. The CDR3 is 17 residues long. Trimming took 9 bases from V and 6 from J, leaving 24 bases between them. Per the germline V gene, CDR1 is SGHTA and CDR2 is FQGNSA. The CDR3 sequence is CASSNGPPGFGNSPLHF. CDR3 nucleotides: TGTGCCAGTAGCAATGGCCCCCCGGGATTCGGTAATTCACCCCTCCACTTT.

The chain is built from TRBV7-2 and TRBJ2-2; D is uncertain. The CDR3 consists of 13 residues. CDR1 and CDR2 from the germline V gene are SGHTA and FQGNSA. Deletions cut 2 bases from V and 7 bases from J, with 8 bases between. The CDR3 spells CASSLHFFGELFF. CDR3 nucleotide sequence: TGTGCCAGCAGCTTACATTTCTTCGGGGAGCTGTTTTTT.

The chain couples TRBV4-1 to TRBJ1-5, with D hard to call. The CDR3 runs 13 residues. Germline V CDR1 and CDR2: MGHRA, YSYEKL. The V end lost 1 base, the J end lost 7 bases, and 8 bases lay between the germline ends. CDR3 in amino acids: CASSQVLRQPQHF. CDR3 DNA sequence: TGCGCCAGCAGCCAAGTCTTAAGGCAGCCCCAGCATTTT.

V and J are TRBV5-1 and TRBJ1-5; D is undetermined. The length of the CDR3 is 14 residues. CDR1 and CDR2 (germline): SGHRS, YFSETQ. V lost 4 bases, J lost 1 base, and 9 bases lay in between. CDR3 loop: CASSPDPSNQPQHF. CDR3 DNA: TGCGCCAGCAGCCCTGACCCCAGCAATCAGCCCCAGCATTTT.

This clone was counted once. Relative to the germline gene, one junction end is altered; a read error may explain this. The V and J genes are TRBV7-7 and TRBJ2-5; TRBD1 agrees at 8 bases. The CDR3 loop spans 15 amino acids. CDR1 is SSHAT, CDR2 FNYEAQ, per germline (reference sequence). CDR3 nucleotides: TGTGCTAGCAGCCCGTACAGGGGGATGGGAGAGACCCAGTACTTC. As protein: CASSPYRGMGETQYF.

The chain joins TRBV4-2 to TRBJ2-5; 8 positions match TRBD2. This CDR3 is built from 17 residues. Germline V gene data show CDR1 as LGHNA and CDR2 as YNFKEQ. V lost 0 bases, J lost 6 bases, and 12 bases stayed unmatched. The CDR3 region has the DNA TGTGCCAGCAGCCAAGATGTTCACGGGGGGGTCACTAAGACCCAGTACTTC. Translation: CASSQDVHGGVTKTQYF.

The chain is built from TRBV30 and TRBJ1-5, with TRBD1 identical over 7 bases. The length of the CDR3 is 14 residues. J lost 6 bases, V lost 1 base, and 6 bases had no gene match. Germline V gene sequence: CDR1 GTSNPN, CDR2 SVGIG (reference sequence). CDR3 nucleotide sequence: TGTGCCTGGAGTGGACAGGGTGGGTTTCAGCCCCAGCATTTT. Translation: CAWSGQGGFQPQHF.